The clone carrying this T cell receptor beta chain was observed a few times. This entry belongs to a study of T-cell memory formation after mild COVID-19. Looked up from germline, CDR1 is DFQATT and CDR2 is SNEGSKA (reference sequence). After removal of 0 bases from V and 0 bases from J, the junction contained 4 bases not matched to a gene. The CDR3 spans 15 residues. Each CDR3 protein gets one entry after TCRdb re-called the 5' RACE reads with MiXCR. Of about 210,000 distinct CDR3 sequences listed, around 26% are singletons. The chain is built from TRBV20-1 and TRBJ2-7; TRBD2 matches at 8 bases. The sample taken for sequencing was PBMCs or a T cell subset sorted from them (not recorded which). This sequence originates from an adult woman who had mild COVID-19 (a few samples of this study predate the infection). Cell type and time point are not known. CDR3 sequence (DNA): TGCAGTGCTAGAGAACATAGCGGGAACTCCTACGAGCAGTACTTC. Translating it yields CSAREHSGNSYEQYF.